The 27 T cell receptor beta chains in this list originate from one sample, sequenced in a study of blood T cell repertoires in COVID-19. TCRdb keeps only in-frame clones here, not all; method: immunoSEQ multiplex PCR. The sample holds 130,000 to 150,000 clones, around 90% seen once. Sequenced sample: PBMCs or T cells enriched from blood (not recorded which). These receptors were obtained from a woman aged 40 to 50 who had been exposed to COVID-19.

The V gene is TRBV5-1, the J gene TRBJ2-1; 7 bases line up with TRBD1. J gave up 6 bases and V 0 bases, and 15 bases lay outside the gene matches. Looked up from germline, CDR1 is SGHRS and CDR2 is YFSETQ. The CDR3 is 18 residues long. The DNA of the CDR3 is TGCGCCAGCAGCTTGGAGAGGGGGCGAGGGAGTTTGCCCAATGAGCAGTTCTTC. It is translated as CASSLERGRGSLPNEQFF.

Written as DNA, the CDR3 is TGTGCCAGCAGTAACAGGGGCGGCTACACCTTC. It yields the protein CASSNRGGYTF. The rearrangement uses TRBV12-3 or TRBV12-4 and TRBJ1-2, with 7 nucleotides matching TRBD1. This CDR3 region has 11 residues. Unmatched junction bases numbered 2, after V lost 5 bases and J lost 8 bases.

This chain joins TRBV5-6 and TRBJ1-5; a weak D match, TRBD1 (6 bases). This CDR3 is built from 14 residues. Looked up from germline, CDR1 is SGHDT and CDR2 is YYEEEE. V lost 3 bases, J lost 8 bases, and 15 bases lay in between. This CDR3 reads CASSYFNREKPQHF. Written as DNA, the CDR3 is TGTGCCAGCAGCTATTTTAACAGGGAGAAGCCCCAGCATTTT.

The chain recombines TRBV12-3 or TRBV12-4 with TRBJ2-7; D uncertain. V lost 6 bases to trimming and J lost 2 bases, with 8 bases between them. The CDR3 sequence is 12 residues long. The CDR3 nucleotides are TGTGCCAGCAGGTCCGTAACCTACGAGCAGTACTTC. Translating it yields CASRSVTYEQYF.

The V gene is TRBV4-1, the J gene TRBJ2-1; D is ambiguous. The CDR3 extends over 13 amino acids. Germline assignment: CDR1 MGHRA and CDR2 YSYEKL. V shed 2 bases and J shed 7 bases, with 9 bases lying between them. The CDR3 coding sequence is TGCGCCAGCAGCCAATACCAAGAGAATGAGCAGTTCTTC. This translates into CASSQYQENEQFF.

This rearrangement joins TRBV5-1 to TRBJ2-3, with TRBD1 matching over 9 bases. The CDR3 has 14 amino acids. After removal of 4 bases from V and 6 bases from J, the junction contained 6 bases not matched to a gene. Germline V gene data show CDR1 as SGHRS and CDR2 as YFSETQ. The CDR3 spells CASSRTGEMDTQYF. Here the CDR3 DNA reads TGCGCCAGCAGCCGGACAGGGGAGATGGATACGCAGTATTTT.

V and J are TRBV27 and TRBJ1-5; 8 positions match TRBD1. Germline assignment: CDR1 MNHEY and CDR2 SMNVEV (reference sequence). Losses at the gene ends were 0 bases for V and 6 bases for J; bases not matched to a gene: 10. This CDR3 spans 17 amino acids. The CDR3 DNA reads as TGTGCCAGCAGTTTATCGGGCCCAGGACAGGGCGGTCAGCCCCAGCATTTT. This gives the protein CASSLSGPGQGGQPQHF.

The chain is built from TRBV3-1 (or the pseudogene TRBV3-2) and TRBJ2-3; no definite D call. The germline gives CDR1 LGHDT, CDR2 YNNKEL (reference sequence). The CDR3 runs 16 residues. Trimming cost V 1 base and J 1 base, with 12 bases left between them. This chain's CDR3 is CASSQVWAAGTDTQYF. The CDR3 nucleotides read TGTGCCAGCAGCCAAGTTTGGGCAGCCGGCACAGATACGCAGTATTTT.

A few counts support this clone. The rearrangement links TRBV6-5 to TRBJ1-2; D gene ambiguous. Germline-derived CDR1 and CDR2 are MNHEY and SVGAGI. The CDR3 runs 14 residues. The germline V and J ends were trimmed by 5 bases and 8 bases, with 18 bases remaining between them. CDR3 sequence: CASSPSPRWRGYTF. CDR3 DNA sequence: TGTGCCAGCAGTCCCTCCCCTAGGTGGAGGGGCTACACCTTC.

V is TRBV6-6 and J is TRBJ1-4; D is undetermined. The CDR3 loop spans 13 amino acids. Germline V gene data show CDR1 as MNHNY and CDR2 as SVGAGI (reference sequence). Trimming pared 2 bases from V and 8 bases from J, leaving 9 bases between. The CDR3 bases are TGTGCCAGCAGTTACGCCCCAGGAGAAAAACTGTTTTTT. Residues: CASSYAPGEKLFF.

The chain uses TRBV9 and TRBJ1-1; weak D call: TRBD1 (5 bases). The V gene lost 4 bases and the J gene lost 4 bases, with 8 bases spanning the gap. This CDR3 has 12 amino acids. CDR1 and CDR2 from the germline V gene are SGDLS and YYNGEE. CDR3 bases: TGTGCCAGCAGCCAGGGTGGCACTGAAGCTTTCTTT. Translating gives CASSQGGTEAFF.

CDR3 protein: CASSWATSATNEKLFF. For the CDR3, the DNA is TGTGCCAGTAGTTGGGCAACTTCTGCAACTAATGAAAAACTGTTTTTT. This chain links TRBV19 with TRBJ1-4; D gene ambiguous. Germline values: CDR1 LNHDA, CDR2 SQIVND (reference sequence). The CDR3 spans 16 residues. V dropped 5 bases and J dropped 0 bases, with 13 bases sitting between them. Complete variable domain (other parts from reference TRBV19 and TRBJ1-4): DGGITQSPKYLFRKEGQNVTLSCEQNLNHDAMYWYRQDPGQGLRLIYYSQIVNDFQKGDIAEGYSVSREKKESFPLTVTSAQKNPTAFYLCASSWATSATNEKLFFGSGTQLSVL.

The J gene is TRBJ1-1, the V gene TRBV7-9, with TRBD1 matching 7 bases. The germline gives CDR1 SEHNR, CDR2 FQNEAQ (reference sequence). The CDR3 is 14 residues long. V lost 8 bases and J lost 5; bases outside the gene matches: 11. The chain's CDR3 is CASESRQGRTEAFF. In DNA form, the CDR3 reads TGTGCCAGCGAATCCCGACAGGGTCGTACTGAAGCTTTCTTT.

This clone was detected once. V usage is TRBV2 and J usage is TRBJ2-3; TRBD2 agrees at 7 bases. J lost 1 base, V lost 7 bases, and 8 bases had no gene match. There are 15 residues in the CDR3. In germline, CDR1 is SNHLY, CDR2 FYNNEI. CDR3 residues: CASKERDQGTDTQYF. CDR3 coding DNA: TGTGCCAGCAAGGAGCGGGACCAAGGCACAGATACGCAGTATTTT.

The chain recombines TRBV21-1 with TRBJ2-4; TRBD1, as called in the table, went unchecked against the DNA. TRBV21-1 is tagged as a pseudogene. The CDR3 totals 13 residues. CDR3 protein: CASRAGDKNIQYF. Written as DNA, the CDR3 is TGTGCCAGCAGGGCAGGGGACAAAAACATTCAGTACTTC.

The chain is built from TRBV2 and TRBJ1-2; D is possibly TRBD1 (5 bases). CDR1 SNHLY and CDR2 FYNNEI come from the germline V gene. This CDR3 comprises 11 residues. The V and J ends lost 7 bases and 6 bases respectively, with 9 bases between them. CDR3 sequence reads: CASIGTHGYTF. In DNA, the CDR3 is TGTGCCAGCATTGGGACTCATGGCTACACCTTC.

This CDR3 is CASRLAGDTGELFF. Written as DNA, the CDR3 is TGCGCCAGCAGACTAGCGGGGGACACCGGGGAGCTGTTTTTT. The rearrangement links TRBV5-1 to TRBJ2-2; 11 bases fit TRBD2. Trimming at V came to 5 bases and at J to 3 bases, leaving 0 bases not matched to a gene. Looked up from germline, CDR1 is SGHRS and CDR2 is YFSETQ. CDR3 length: 14 residues.

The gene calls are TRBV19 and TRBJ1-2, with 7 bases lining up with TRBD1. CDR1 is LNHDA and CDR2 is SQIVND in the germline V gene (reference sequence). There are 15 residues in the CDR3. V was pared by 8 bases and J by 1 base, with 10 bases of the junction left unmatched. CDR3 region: CASYTTGAGNYGYTF. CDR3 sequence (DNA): TGTGCCAGTTACACAACAGGGGCGGGTAACTATGGCTACACCTTC.

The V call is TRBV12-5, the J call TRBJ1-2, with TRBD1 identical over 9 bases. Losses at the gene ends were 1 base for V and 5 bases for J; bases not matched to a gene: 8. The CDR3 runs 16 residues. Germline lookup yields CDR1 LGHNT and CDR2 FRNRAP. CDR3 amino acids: CASGLAIGQGIYGYTF. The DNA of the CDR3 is TGTGCTAGTGGTTTGGCAATAGGACAGGGGATTTATGGCTACACCTTC.

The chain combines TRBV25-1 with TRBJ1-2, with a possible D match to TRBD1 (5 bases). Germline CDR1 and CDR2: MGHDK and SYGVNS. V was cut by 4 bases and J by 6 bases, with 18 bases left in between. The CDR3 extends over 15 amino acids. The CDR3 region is CASSVREGLGDGYTF. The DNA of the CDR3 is TGTGCCAGCAGTGTTCGGGAGGGACTCGGGGATGGCTACACCTTC.

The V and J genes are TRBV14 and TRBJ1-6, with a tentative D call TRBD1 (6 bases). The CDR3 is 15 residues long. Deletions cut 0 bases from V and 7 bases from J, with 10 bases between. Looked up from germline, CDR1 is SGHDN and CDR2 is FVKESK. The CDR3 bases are TGTGCCAGCAGCCAAGATGGCAGGGGCAATTCACCCCTCCACTTT. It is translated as CASSQDGRGNSPLHF.

This chain's CDR3 is CASSPKPPGQGIEAFF. The CDR3 DNA reads TGTGCCAGCTCACCGAAACCTCCGGGACAGGGGATCGAAGCTTTCTTT. The chain carries TRBV18 and TRBJ1-1; 10 bases are shared with TRBD1. This CDR3 contains 16 residues. Germline V gene sequence: CDR1 KGHSH, CDR2 LQKENI. The V gene end was trimmed by 3 bases and the J gene end by 8 bases; junction bases not matched to a gene: 12.

In DNA form, the CDR3 reads TGTGCCAGCAGATCAAACGGGGGGCTGGGGGAGCATTATGGCTACACCTTC. This encodes CASRSNGGLGEHYGYTF. The J gene is TRBJ1-2, the V gene TRBV27; D is perhaps TRBD1 (6 bases). Germline-derived CDR1 and CDR2 are MNHEY and SMNVEV (reference sequence). CDR3 length: 17 residues. V lost 6 bases and J 5 bases, leaving 25 bases between the germline ends.

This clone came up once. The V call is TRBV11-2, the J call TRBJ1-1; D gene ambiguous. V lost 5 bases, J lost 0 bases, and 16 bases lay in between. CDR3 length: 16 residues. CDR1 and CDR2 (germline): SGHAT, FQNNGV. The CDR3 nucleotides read TGTGCCAGCAGCCAACCCTCGACTCAAGTGAACACTGAAGCTTTCTTT. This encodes CASSQPSTQVNTEAFF.

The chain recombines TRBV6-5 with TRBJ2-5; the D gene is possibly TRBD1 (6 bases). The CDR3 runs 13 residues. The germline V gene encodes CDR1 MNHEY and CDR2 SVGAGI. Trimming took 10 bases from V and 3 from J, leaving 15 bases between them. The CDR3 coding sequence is TGTGCCACCTTCACAGGGATTAAAGAGACCCAGTACTTC. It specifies CATFTGIKETQYF.

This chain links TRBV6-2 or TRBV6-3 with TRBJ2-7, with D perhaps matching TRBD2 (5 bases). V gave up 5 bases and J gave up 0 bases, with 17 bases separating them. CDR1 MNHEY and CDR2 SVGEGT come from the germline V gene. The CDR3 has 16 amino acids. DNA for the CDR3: TGTGCCAGCAGTCAGCCCGGGGTCTCCAGCTCCTACGAGCAGTACTTC. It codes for CASSQPGVSSSYEQYF.

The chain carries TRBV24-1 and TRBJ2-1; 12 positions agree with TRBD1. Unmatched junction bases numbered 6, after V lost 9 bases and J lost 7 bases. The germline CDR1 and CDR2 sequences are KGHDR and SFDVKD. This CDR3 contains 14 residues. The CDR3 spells CATSPGQGANEQFF. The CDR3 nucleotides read TGTGCCACCTCACCGGGACAGGGGGCGAATGAGCAGTTCTTC.